The clone carrying this TCR beta chain was seen many times. Its antigen is unknown. This sample was included in a study of regulatory T cells in long-lasting Graves disease. The study's findings and limits: Persistent Graves' disease cases displayed lower TCR diversity than newly diagnosed ones.

There are 15 residues in the CDR3. V dropped 2 bases and J dropped 0 bases, with 10 bases sitting between them. Arm-PCR of CDR3 regions and iRepertoire HTBI primers were the basis on which TCR beta libraries were built. TCRdb processed the multiplex PCR reads anew with MiXCR; each CDR3 protein has one entry. The table records around 450,000 distinct CDR3 sequences, about 15% of them present only once. Regarding time point: newly diagnosed GD, antithyroid drugs for less than 3 months. PBMC-derived RNA was used for the TCR library. These data were also filed under a second study, of T cells in Graves' hyperthyroidism and ophthalmopathy. That study reports: Blood also carried most thyroid clonotypes expanded above 0.001.

V usage is TRBV12-3 or TRBV12-4 and J usage is TRBJ1-2; D is undetermined. The sequence was collected from a young woman with Graves disease. The sample was peripheral blood mononuclear cells (PBMCs), taken at new diagnosis, from a patient treated with antithyroid drugs. The CDR3 DNA reads TGTGCCAGCAGTTTATCCGGACCGACTAACTATGGCTACACCTTC. The encoded protein is CASSLSGPTNYGYTF.